Sequencing of this TCR beta chain was carried out in a study of Ad26.COV2.S vaccination and SARS-CoV-2 variants. Study results and limitations: Whether participants received vaccine or placebo, their non-spike TCR breadth was similar. Spike-specific TCR breadth ran higher among vaccine recipients than placebo recipients.

This clone has only a few counts. Its cognate antigen is unknown. Here immunoSEQ multiplex PCR was the method, and the copy in TCRdb shows in-frame clones only, minus some. Of over 300,000 clones in the sample, roughly 85% were seen once. Treatment here: about 20 received Ad26.COV2.S at low or high dose, single or two shots; several received placebo; per-sample allocation not given. Samples came from day 63 after the first vaccine or placebo injection. J gave up 7 bases and V 2 bases, and 4 bases lay outside the gene matches. This CDR3 has 14 amino acids. Germline loops: CDR1 MNHEY, CDR2 SVGEGT. The sequences come from peripheral blood, collected in a trial of Ad26.COV2.S vaccine versus placebo. The source is a person aged 18-60 years who received the Ad26.COV2.S COVID-19 vaccine or a placebo. The chain has TRBV6-2 or TRBV6-3 and TRBJ1-5, with 8 bases fitting TRBD1. The CDR3 DNA reads as TGTGCCAGCAGTTACACAGCAGGGGGCCAGCCCCAGCATTTT. This sequence encodes CASSYTAGGQPQHF.